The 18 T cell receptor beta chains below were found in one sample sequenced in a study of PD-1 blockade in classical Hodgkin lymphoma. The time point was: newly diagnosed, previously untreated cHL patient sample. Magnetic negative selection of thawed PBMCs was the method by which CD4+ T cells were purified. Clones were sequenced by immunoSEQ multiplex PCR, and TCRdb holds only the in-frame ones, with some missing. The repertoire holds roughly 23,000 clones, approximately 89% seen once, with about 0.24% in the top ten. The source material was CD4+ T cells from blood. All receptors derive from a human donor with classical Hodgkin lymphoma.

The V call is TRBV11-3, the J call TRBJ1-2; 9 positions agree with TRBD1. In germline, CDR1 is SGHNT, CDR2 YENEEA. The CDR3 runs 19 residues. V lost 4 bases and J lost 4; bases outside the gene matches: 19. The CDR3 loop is CASSSAFGTGRGRVYGYTF. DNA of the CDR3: TGTGCCAGCAGCTCCGCCTTCGGGACAGGGCGAGGTCGAGTCTATGGCTACACCTTC. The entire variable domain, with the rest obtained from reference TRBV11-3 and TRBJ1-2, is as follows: EAGVVQSPRYKIIEKKQPVAFWCNPISGHNTLYWYLQNLGQGPELLIRYENEEAVDDSQLPKDRFSAERLKGVDSTLKIQPAELGDSAVYLCASSSAFGTGRGRVYGYTFGSGTRLTVV.

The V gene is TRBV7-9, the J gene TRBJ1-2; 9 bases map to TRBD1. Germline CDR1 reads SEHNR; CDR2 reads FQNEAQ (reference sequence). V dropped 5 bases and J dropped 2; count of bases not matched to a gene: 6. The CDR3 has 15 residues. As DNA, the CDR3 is TGTGCCAGCAGCCTCGGACAGGGGATAAACTATGGCTACACCTTC. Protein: CASSLGQGINYGYTF.

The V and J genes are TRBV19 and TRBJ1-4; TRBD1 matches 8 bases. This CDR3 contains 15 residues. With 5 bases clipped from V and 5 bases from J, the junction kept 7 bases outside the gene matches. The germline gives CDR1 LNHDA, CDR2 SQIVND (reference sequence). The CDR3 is CASSQHRGTNEKLFF. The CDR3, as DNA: TGTGCCAGTAGTCAACACAGGGGGACGAATGAAAAACTGTTTTTT.

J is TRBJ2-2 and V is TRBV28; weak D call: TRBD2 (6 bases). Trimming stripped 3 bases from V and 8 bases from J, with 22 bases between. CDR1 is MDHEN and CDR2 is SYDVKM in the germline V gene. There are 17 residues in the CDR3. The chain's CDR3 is CASSLWRVPPNIGELFF. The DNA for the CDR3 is TGTGCCAGCAGTTTGTGGAGGGTGCCCCCGAACATAGGGGAGCTGTTTTTT.

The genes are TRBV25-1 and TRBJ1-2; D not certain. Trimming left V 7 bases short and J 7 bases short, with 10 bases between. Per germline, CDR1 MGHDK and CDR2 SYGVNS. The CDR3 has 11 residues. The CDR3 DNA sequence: TGTGCCAGCACCGGTACAAGTGGCTACACCTTC. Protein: CASTGTSGYTF.

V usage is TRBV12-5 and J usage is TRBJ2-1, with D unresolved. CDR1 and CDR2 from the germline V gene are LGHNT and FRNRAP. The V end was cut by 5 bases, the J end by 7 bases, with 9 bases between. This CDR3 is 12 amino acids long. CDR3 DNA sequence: TGTGCTAGTGGTCCCCCAACGAATGAGCAGTTCTTC. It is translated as CASGPPTNEQFF.

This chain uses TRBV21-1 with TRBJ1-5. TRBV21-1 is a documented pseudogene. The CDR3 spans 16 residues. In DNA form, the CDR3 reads TGTGCCAGCAGCAAAGCGCGGGGGCGAGGCAATCAGCCCCAGCATTTT. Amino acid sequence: CASSKARGRGNQPQHF.

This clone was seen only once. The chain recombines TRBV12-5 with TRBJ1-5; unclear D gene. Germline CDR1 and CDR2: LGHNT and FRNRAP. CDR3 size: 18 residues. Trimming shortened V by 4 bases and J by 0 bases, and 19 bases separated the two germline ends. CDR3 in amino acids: CASGSQAITVDSNQPQHF. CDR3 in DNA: TGTGCTAGTGGTTCTCAGGCAATCACCGTTGATAGCAATCAGCCCCAGCATTTT.

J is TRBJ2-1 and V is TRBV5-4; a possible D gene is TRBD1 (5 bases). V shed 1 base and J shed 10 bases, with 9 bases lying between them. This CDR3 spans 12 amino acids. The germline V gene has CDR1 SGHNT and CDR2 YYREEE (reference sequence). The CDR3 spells CASSLKWTEQFF. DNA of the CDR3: TGTGCCAGCAGCTTGAAATGGACAGAGCAGTTCTTC.

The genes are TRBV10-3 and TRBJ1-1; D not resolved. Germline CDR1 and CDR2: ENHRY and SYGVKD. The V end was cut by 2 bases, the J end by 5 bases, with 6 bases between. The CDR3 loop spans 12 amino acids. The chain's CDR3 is CAISELGTEAFF. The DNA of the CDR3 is TGTGCCATCAGTGAGCTGGGGACTGAAGCTTTCTTT.

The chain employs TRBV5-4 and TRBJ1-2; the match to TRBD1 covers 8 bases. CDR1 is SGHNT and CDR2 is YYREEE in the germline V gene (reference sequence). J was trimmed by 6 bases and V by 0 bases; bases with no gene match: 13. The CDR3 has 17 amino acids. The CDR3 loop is CASSLAGDRIGGNGYTF. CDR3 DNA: TGTGCCAGCAGCTTGGCCGGGGACAGGATCGGAGGGAATGGCTACACCTTC.

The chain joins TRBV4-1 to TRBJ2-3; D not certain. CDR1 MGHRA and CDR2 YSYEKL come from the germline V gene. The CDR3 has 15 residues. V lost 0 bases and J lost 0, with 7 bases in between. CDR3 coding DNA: TGCGCCAGCAGCCAAGAAGGCCTGAGCACAGATACGCAGTATTTT. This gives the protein CASSQEGLSTDTQYF.

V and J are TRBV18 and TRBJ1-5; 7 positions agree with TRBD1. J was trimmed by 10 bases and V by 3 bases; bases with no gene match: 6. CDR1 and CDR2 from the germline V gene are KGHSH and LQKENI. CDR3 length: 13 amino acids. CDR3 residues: CASSPPTGTPQHF. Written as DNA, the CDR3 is TGTGCCAGCTCACCCCCGACAGGGACTCCCCAGCATTTT. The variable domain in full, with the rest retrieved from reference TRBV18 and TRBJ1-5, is NAGVMQNPRHLVRRRGQEARLRCSPMKGHSHVYWYRQLPEEGLKFMVYLQKENIIDESGMPKERFSAEFPKEGPSILRIQQVVRGDSAAYFCASSPPTGTPQHFGDGTRLSIL.

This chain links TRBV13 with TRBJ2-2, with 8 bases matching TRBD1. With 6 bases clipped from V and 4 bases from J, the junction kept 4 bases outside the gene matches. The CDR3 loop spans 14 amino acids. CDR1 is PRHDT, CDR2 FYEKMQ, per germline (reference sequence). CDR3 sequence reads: CASSRTGSTGELFF. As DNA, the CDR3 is TGTGCCAGCAGTCGGACAGGGAGCACCGGGGAGCTGTTTTTT.

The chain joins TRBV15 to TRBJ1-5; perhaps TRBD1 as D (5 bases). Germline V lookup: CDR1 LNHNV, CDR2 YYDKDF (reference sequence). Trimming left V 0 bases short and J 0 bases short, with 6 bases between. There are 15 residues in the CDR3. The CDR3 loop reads CATSREDSSNQPQHF. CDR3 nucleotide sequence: TGTGCCACCAGCAGAGAAGACAGTAGCAATCAGCCCCAGCATTTT.

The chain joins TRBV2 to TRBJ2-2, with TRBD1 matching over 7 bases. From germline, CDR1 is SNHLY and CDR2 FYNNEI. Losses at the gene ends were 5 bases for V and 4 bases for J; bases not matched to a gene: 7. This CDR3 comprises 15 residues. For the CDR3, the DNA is TGTGCCAGCAGTCTTGACAGGGTTGGCACCGGGGAGCTGTTTTTT. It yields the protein CASSLDRVGTGELFF.

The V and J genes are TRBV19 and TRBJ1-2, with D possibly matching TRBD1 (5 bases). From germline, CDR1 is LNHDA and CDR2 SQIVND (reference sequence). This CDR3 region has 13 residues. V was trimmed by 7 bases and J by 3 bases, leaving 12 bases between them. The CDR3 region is CASKSGSDYGYTF. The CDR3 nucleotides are TGTGCCAGTAAGTCAGGGAGCGACTATGGCTACACCTTC. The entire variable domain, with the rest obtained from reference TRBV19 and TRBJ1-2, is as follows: DGGITQSPKYLFRKEGQNVTLSCEQNLNHDAMYWYRQDPGQGLRLIYYSQIVNDFQKGDIAEGYSVSREKKESFPLTVTSAQKNPTAFYLCASKSGSDYGYTFGSGTRLTVV.

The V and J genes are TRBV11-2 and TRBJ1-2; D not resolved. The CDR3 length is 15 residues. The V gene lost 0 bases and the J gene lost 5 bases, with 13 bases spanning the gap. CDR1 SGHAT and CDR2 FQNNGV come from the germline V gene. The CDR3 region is CASSLDVGFGYGYTF. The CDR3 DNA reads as TGTGCCAGCAGCTTAGATGTCGGGTTTGGGTATGGCTACACCTTC.